This entry lists 3 T cell receptor beta chains sequenced from one sample in a study of early T cells in non-severe SARS-CoV-2 infection. One entry per CDR3 protein, called by TCRdb with MiXCR from the 5' RACE reads. Altogether roughly 30,000 distinct CDR3 sequences are present, 6.6% being singletons, with the ten largest covering about 2.5%. The sequenced sample was whole blood. The receptors stem from an adult who was a healthcare worker with PCR-confirmed SARS-CoV-2 infection or an uninfected control (not recorded which).

Notes on this clonotype: One base away lies a much larger clone, so this may be a sequencing read error. CDR3 nucleotides: TGTGCCAGCGGCATTTTCCGGGACAGGAACACTGAAGCTTTCTTT. Amino acid sequence: CASGIFRDRNTEAFF. This chain joins TRBV7-8 and TRBJ1-1, with 7 positions matching TRBD1. V shed 8 bases, J shed 1 base, and the junction held 10 bases outside the gene matches. This CDR3 spans 15 amino acids. CDR1 SGHVS and CDR2 FQNEAQ come from the germline V gene.

The sample holds many counts of this clonotype. This chain links TRBV2 with TRBJ2-4; D remains unclear. V was shortened by 6 bases and J by 1 base, with 10 bases between the two germline ends. The CDR3 has 14 residues. Looked up from germline, CDR1 is SNHLY and CDR2 is FYNNEI. CDR3: CASRPPQAKNIQYF. In DNA form, the CDR3 reads TGTGCCAGCAGACCCCCCCAGGCCAAAAACATTCAGTACTTC. Full variable domain (outside the CDR3, taken from reference TRBV2 and TRBJ2-4): EPEVTQTPSHQVTQMGQEVILRCVPISNHLYFYWYRQILGQKVEFLVSFYNNEISEKSEIFDDQFSVERPDGSNFTLKIRSTKLEDSAMYFCASRPPQAKNIQYFGAGTRLSVL.

This clonotype has a count of ten or more. The chain combines TRBV18 with TRBJ1-1; D might be TRBD1 (6 bases). V shed 3 bases and J shed 1 base, with 9 bases lying between them. Germline V gene data show CDR1 as KGHSH and CDR2 as LQKENI. The length of the CDR3 is 14 residues. CDR3 in DNA: TGTGCCAGCTCACCGGCGGGGGCGAACACTGAAGCTTTCTTT. Its protein product is CASSPAGANTEAFF.